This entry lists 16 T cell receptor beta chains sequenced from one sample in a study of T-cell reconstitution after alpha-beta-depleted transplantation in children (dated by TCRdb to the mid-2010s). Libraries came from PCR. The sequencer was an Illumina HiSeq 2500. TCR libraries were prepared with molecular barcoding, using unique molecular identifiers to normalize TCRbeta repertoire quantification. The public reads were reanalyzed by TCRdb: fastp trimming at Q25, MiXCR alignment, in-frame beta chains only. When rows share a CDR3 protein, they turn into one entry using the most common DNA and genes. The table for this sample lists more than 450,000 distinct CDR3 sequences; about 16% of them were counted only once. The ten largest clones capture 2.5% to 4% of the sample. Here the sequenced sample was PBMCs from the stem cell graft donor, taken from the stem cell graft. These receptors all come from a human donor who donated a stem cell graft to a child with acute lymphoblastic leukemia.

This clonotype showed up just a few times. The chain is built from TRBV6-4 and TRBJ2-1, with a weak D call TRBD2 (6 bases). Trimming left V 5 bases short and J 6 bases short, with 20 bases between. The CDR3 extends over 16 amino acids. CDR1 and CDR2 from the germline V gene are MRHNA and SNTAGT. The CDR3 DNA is TGTGCCAGCAGTACGCTGGGCGGGATTTTTAGCAATGAGCAGTTCTTC. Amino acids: CASSTLGGIFSNEQFF.

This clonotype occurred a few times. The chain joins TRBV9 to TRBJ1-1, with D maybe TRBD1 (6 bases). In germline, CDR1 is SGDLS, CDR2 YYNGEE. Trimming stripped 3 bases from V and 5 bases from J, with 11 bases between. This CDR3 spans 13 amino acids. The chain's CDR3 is CASSGQGMTEAFF. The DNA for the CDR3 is TGTGCCAGCAGCGGGCAGGGGATGACTGAAGCTTTCTTT.

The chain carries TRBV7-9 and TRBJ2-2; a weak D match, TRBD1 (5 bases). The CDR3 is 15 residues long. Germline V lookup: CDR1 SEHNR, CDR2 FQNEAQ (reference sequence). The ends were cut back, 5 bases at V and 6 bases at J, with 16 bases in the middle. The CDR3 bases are TGTGCCAGCAGCGCAATCCCCAGGGATCCCGGGGAGCTGTTTTTT. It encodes CASSAIPRDPGELFF.

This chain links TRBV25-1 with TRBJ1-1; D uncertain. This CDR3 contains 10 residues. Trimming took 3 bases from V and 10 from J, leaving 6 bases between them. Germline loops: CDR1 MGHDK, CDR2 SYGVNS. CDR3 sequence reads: CASSDDRAFF. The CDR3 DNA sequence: TGTGCCAGCAGTGATGACCGAGCTTTCTTT.

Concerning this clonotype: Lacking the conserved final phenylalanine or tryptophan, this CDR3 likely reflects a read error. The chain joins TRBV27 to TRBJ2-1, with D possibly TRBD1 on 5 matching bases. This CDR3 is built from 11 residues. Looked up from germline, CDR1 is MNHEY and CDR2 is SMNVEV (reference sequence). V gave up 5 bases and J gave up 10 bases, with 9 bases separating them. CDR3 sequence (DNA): TGTGCCAGCAGTGTCCAGGGAGAGCAGTTCTTG. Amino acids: CASSVQGEQFL.

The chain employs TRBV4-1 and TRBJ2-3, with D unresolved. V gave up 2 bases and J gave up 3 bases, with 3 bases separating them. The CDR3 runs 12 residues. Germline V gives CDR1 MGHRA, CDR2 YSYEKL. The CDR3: CASSQPTDTQYF. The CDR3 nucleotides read TGCGCCAGCAGCCAACCTACAGATACGCAGTATTTT.

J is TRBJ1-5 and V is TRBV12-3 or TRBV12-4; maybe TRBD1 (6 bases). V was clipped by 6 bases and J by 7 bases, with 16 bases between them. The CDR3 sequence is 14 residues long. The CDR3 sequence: CASRGALDGQPQHF. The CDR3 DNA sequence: TGTGCCAGCAGGGGGGCCCTGGACGGACAGCCCCAGCATTTT.

The CDR3 DNA follows: TGCGCCAGCAGCTTGGACAGTGGACCCGAGCAGTACTTC. Protein sequence: CASSLDSGPEQYF. This chain uses TRBV5-1 with TRBJ2-7; no clear D gene. From germline, CDR1 is SGHRS and CDR2 YFSETQ. The CDR3 has 13 residues. V lost 0 bases to trimming and J lost 6 bases, with 10 bases between them.

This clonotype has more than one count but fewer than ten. The chain's CDR3 is CASSRAYTGELFF. DNA of the CDR3: TGTGCCAGCAGCCGTGCCTACACCGGGGAGCTGTTTTTT. V usage is TRBV7-3 and J usage is TRBJ2-2; no clear D. Germline CDR1 reads SGHTA; CDR2 reads FQGTGA. V was cut by 5 bases and J by 3 bases, with 7 bases left in between. The CDR3 is made up of 13 amino acids.

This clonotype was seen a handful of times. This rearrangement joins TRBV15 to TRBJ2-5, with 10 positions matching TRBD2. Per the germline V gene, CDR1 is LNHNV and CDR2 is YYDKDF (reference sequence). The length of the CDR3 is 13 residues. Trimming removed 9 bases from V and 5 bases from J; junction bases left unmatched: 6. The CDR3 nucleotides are TGTGCCACTGCTAGCGGGAGTAGGGAGACCCAGTACTTC. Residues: CATASGSRETQYF.

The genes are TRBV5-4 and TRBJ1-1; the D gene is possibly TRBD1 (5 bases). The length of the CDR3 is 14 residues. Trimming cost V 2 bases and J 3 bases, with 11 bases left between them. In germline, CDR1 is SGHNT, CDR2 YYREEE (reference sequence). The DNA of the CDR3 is TGTGCCAGCAGCTTTACGGGGCTGGACACTGAAGCTTTCTTT. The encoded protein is CASSFTGLDTEAFF.

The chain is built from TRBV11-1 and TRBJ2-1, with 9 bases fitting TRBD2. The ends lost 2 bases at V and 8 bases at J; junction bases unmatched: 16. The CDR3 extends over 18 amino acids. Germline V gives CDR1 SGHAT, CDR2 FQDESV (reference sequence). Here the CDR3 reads CASSLPIAGVPNAHEQFF. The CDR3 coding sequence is TGTGCCAGCAGCTTACCTATAGCGGGAGTACCTAATGCCCATGAGCAGTTCTTC.

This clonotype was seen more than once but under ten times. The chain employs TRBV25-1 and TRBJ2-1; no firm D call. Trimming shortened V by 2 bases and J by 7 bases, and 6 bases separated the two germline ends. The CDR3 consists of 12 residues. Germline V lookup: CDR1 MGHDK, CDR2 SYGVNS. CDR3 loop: CASSELANEQFF. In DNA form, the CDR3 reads TGTGCCAGCAGTGAACTTGCTAATGAGCAGTTCTTC.

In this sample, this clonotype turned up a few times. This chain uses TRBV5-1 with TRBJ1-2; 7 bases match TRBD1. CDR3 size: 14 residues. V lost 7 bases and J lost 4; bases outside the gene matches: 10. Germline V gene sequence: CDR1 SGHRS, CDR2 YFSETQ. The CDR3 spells CASGERDSPYGYTF. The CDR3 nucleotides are TGCGCCAGCGGAGAACGGGACAGTCCCTATGGCTACACCTTC.

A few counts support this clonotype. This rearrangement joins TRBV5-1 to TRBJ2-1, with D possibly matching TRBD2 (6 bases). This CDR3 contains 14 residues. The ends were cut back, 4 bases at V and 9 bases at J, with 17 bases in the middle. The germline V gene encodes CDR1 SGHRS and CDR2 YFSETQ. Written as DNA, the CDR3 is TGCGCCAGCAGCACCCAGACTAGTGTTGGTGAGCAGTTCTTC. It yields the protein CASSTQTSVGEQFF.

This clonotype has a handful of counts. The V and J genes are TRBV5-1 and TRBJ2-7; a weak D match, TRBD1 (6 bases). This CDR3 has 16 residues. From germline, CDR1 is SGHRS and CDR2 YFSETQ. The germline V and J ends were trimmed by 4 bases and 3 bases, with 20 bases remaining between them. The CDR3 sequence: CASSPLSGALNYEQYF. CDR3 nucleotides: TGCGCCAGCAGCCCCCTTTCAGGGGCCCTAAACTACGAGCAGTACTTC.